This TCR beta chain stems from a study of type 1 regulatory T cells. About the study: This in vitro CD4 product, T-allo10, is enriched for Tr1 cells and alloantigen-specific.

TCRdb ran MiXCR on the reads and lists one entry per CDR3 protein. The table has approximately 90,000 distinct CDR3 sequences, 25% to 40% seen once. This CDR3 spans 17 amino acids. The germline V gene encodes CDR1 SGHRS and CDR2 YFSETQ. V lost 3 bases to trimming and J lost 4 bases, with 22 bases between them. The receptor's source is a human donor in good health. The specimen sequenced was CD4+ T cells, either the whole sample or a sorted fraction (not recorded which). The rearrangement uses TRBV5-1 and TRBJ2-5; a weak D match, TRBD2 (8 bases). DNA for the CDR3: TGCGCCAGCAGCTGGGGACACAGGGGCCGGGAGGGAGAGACCCAGTACTTC. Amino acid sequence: CASSWGHRGREGETQYF.